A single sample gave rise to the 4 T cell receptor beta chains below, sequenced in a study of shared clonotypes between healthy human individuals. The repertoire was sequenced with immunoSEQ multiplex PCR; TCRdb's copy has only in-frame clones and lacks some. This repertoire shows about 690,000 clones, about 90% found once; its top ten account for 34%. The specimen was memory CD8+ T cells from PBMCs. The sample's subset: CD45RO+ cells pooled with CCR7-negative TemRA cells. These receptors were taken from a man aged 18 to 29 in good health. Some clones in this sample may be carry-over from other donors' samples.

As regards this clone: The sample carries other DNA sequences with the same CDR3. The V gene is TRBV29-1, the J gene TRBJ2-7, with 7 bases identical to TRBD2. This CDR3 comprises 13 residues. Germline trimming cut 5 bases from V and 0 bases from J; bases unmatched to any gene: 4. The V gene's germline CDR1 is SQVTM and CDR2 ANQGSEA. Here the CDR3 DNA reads TGCAGCGTTAGGGGAGGGAGCTCCTACGAGCAGTACTTC. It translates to CSVRGGSSYEQYF.

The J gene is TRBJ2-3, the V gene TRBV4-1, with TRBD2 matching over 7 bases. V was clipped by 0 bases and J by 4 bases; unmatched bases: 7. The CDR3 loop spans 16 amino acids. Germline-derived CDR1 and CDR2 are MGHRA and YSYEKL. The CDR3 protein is CASSQDWWEGADTQYF. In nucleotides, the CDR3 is TGCGCCAGCAGCCAAGATTGGTGGGAGGGAGCAGATACGCAGTATTTT.

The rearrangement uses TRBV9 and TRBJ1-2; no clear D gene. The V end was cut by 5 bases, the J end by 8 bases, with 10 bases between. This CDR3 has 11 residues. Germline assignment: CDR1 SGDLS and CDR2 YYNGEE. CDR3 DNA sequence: TGTGCCAGCAGTTCGCTATTGGGCTACACCTTC. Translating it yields CASSSLLGYTF.

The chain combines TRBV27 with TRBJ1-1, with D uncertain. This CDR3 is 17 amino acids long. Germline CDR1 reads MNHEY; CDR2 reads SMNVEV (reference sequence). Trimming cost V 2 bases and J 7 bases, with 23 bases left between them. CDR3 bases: TGTGCCAGCAGTTTAGGGATGATCTCAGGCGCCGCACTTGAAGCTTTCTTT. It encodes CASSLGMISGAALEAFF.